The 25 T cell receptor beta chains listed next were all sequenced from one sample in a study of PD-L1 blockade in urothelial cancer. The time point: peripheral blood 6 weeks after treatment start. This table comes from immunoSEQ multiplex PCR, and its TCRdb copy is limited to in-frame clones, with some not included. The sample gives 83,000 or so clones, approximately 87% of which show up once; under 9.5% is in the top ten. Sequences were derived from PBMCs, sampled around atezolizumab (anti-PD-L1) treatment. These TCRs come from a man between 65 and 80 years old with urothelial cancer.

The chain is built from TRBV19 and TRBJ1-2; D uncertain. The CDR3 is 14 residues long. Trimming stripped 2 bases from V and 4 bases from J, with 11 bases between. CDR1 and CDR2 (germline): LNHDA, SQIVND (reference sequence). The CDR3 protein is CASSISGPGYGYTF. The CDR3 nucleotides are TGTGCCAGTAGTATAAGCGGGCCTGGCTATGGCTACACCTTC.

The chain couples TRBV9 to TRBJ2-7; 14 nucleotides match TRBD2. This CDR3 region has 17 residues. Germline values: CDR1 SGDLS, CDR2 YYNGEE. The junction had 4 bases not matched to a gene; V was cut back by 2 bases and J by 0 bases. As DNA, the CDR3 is TGTGCCAGCAGCGTTGGGACTAGCGGGAGCTTCTCCTACGAGCAGTACTTC. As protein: CASSVGTSGSFSYEQYF.

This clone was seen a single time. This CDR3 reads CASSSRGISTDTQYF. CDR3 coding DNA: TGTGCCAGCAGCTCCCGAGGCATAAGCACAGATACGCAGTATTTT. This rearrangement joins TRBV11-2 to TRBJ2-3; D is uncertain. Between the trimmed V and J ends, which lost 4 bases and 0 bases, there was a span of 11 bases. This CDR3 has 15 residues. CDR1 is SGHAT, CDR2 FQNNGV, per germline. Drawing the rest from reference TRBV11-2 and TRBJ2-3, the complete variable domain is EAGVAQSPRYKIIEKRQSVAFWCNPISGHATLYWYQQILGQGPKLLIQFQNNGVVDDSQLPKDRFSAERLKGVDSTLKIQPAKLEDSAVYLCASSSRGISTDTQYFGPGTRLTVL.

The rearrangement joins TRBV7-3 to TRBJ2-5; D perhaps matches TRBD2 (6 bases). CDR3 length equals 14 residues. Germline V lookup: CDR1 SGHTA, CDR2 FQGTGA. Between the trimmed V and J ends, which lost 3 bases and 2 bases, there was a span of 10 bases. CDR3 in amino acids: CASSFSGQQETQYF. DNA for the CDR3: TGTGCCAGCAGCTTTAGCGGACAACAAGAGACCCAGTACTTC.

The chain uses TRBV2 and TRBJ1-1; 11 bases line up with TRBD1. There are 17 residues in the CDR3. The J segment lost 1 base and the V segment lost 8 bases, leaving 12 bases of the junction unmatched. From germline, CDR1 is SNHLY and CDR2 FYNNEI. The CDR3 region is CASARLGQGVSNTEAFF. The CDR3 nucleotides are TGTGCCAGCGCGCGTTTGGGACAGGGGGTTTCGAACACTGAAGCTTTCTTT.

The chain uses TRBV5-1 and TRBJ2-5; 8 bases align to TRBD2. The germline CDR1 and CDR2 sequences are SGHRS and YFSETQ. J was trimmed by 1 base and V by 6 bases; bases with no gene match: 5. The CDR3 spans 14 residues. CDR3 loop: CASNRAGAQETQYF. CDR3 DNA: TGCGCCAGCAACCGAGCGGGGGCCCAAGAGACCCAGTACTTC. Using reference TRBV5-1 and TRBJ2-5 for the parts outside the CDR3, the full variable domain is KAGVTQTPRYLIKTRGQQVTLSCSPISGHRSVSWYQQTPGQGLQFLFEYFSETQRNKGNFPGRFSGRQFSNSRSEMNVSTLELGDSALYLCASNRAGAQETQYFGPGTRLLVL.

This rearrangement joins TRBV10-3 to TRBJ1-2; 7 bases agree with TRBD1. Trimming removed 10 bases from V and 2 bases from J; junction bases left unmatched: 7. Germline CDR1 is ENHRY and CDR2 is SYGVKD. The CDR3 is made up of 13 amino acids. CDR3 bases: TGTGCCAGCGGGGACAGTTTGAACTATGGCTACACCTTC. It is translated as CASGDSLNYGYTF.

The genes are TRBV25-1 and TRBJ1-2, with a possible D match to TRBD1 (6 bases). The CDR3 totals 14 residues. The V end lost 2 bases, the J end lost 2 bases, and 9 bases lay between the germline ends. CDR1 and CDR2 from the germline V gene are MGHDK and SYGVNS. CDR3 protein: CASSETGTNYGYTF. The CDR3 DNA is TGTGCCAGCAGTGAAACCGGGACAAACTATGGCTACACCTTC.

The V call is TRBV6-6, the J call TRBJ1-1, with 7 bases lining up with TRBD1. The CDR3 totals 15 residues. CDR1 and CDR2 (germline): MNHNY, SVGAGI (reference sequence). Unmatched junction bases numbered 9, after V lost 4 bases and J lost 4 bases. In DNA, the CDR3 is TGTGCCAGCAGTTCACAGGGGAAAGCGGGCACTGAAGCTTTCTTT. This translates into CASSSQGKAGTEAFF.

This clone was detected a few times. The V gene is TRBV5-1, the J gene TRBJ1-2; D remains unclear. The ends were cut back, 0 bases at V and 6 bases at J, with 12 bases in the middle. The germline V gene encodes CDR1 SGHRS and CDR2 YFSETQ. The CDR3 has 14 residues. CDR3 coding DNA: TGCGCCAGCAGCTTGGCCTTGGGCCTGGATGGCTACACCTTC. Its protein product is CASSLALGLDGYTF.

CDR3: CASRLAGEQYF. CDR3 DNA sequence: TGCGCCAGCCGATTGGCAGGGGAGCAGTACTTC. This chain uses TRBV5-1 with TRBJ2-7, with D perhaps TRBD1 (5 bases). V was shortened by 7 bases and J by 7 bases, with 12 bases between the two germline ends. Germline V CDR1 and CDR2: SGHRS, YFSETQ. This CDR3 has 11 amino acids.

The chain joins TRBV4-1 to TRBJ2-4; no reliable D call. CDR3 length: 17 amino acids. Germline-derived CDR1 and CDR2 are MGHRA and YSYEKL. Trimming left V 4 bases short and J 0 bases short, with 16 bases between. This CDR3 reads CASSPETPPVAKNIQYF. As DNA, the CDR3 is TGCGCCAGCAGCCCGGAGACCCCCCCCGTAGCCAAAAACATTCAGTACTTC.

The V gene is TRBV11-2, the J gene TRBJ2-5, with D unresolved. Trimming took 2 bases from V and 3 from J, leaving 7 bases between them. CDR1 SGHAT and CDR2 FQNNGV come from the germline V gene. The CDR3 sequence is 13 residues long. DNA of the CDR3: TGTGCCAGCAGCTTAAACAGAGAAGAGACCCAGTACTTC. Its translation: CASSLNREETQYF.

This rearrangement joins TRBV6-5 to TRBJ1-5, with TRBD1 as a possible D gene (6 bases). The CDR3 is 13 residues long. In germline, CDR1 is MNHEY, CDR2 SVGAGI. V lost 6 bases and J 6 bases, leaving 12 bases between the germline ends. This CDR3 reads CASRLQGGQPQHF. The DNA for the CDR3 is TGTGCCAGCAGACTACAGGGTGGTCAGCCCCAGCATTTT.

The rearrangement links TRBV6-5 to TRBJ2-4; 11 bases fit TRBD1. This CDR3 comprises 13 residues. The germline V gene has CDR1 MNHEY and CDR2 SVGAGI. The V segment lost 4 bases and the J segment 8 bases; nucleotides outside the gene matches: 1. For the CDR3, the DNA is TGTGCCAGCAGTTGGGACAGGGGGTACATTCAGTACTTC. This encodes CASSWDRGYIQYF.

The CDR3 coding sequence is TGTGCCAGCAGTTCCTTGGGACAGGGATCCACTGAAGCTTTCTTT. Its translation: CASSSLGQGSTEAFF. V gene TRBV2 combines with J gene TRBJ1-1; 9 bases align to TRBD1. CDR3 length: 15 amino acids. Looked up from germline, CDR1 is SNHLY and CDR2 is FYNNEI. V shed 5 bases and J 4 bases; nucleotides not matched to a gene: 8. Full variable domain (outside the CDR3, taken from reference TRBV2 and TRBJ1-1): EPEVTQTPSHQVTQMGQEVILRCVPISNHLYFYWYRQILGQKVEFLVSFYNNEISEKSEIFDDQFSVERPDGSNFTLKIRSTKLEDSAMYFCASSSLGQGSTEAFFGQGTRLTVV.

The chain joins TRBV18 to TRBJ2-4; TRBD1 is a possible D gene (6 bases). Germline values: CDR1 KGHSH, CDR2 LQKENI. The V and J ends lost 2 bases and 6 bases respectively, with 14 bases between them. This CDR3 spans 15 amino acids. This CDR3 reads CASSPVPGVGNIQYF. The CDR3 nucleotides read TGTGCCAGCTCACCAGTTCCAGGGGTTGGAAACATTCAGTACTTC.

The CDR3 DNA reads as TGTGCCAGCAGCTTAATTGCGGAGACCCAGTACTTC. It codes for CASSLIAETQYF. The chain carries TRBV7-9 and TRBJ2-5, with unresolved D. The CDR3 loop spans 12 amino acids. V shed 2 bases and J shed 5 bases, with 6 bases lying between them. Germline loops: CDR1 SEHNR, CDR2 FQNEAQ (reference sequence).

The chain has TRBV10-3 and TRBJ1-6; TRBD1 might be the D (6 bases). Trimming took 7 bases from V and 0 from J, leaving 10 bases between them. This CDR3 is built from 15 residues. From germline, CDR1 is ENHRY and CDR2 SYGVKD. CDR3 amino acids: CAITGESSYNSPLHF. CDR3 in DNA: TGTGCCATCACAGGGGAAAGCTCCTATAATTCACCCCTCCACTTT.

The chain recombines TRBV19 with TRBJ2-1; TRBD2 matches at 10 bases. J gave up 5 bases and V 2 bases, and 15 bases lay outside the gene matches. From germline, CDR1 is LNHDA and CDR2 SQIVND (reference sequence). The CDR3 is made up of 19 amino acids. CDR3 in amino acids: CASSIFTSGERPINNEQFF. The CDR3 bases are TGTGCCAGTAGTATATTCACTAGCGGGGAGAGACCGATTAACAATGAGCAGTTCTTC.

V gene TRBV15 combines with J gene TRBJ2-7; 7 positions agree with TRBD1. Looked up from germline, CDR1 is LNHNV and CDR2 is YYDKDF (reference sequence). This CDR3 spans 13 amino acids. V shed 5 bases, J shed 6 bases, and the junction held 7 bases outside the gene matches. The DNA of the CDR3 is TGTGCCACCAGCCTAACGACAGGGAGCGAGCAGTACTTC. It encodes CATSLTTGSEQYF.

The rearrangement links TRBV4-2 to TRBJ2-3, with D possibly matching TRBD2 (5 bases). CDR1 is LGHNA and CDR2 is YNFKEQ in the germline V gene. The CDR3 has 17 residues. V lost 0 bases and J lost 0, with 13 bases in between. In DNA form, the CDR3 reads TGTGCCAGCAGCCAAGATGGCGGCGGGTATAGCACAGATACGCAGTATTTT. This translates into CASSQDGGGYSTDTQYF.

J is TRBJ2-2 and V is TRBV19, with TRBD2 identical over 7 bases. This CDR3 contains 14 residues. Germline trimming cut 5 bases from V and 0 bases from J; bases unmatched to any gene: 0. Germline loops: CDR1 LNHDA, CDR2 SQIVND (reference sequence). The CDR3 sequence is CASSGRANTGELFF. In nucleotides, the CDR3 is TGTGCCAGTAGTGGGAGGGCGAACACCGGGGAGCTGTTTTTT.

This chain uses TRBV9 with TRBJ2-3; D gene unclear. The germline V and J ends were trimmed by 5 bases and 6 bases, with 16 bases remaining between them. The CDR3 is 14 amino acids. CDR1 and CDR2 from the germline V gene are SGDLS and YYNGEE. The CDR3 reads CASSSGYRSDTQYF. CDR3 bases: TGTGCCAGCAGTTCGGGTTACCGCTCGGATACGCAGTATTTT.

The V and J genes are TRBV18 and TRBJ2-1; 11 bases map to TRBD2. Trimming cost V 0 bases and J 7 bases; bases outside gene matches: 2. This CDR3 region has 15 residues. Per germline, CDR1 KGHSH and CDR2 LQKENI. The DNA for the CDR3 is TGTGCCAGCTCACCACCGGCTAGCGGGAGGAATGAGCAGTTCTTC. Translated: CASSPPASGRNEQFF.